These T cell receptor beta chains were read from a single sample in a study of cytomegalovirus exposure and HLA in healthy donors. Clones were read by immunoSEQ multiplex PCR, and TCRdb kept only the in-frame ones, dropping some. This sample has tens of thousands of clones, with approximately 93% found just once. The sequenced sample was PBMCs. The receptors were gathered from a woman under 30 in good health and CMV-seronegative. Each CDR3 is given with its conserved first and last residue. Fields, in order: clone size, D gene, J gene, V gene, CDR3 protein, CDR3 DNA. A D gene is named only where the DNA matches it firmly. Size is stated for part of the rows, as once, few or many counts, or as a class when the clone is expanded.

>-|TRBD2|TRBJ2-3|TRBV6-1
CASSGTSGGSDTQYF
TGTGCCAGCAGTGGGACTAGCGGGGGATCAGATACGCAGTATTTT
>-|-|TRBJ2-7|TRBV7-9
CASSGDGRATSYEQYF
TGTGCCAGCAGCGGCGACGGCAGGGCTACCTCCTACGAGCAGTACTTC
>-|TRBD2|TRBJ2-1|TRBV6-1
CASSSGGARNEQFF
TGTGCCAGCAGTAGCGGGGGGGCCCGGAATGAGCAGTTCTTC
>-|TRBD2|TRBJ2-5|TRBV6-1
CASSVLAGASETQYF
TGTGCCAGCAGTGTGCTAGCGGGGGCCTCAGAGACCCAGTACTTC
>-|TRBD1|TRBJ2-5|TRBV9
CASSEDRGQQETQYF
TGTGCCAGCAGCGAGGACAGGGGGCAACAAGAGACCCAGTACTTC
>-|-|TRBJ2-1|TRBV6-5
CASSNRATSYNEQFF
TGTGCCAGCAGTAACAGGGCGACCTCCTACAATGAGCAGTTCTTC
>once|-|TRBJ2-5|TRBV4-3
CASSQNLGGWETQYF
TGCGCCAGCAGCCAAAACCTCGGAGGTTGGGAGACCCAGTACTTC
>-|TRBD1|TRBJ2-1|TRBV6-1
CASSEDRVAYNEQFF
TGTGCCAGCAGTGAGGACAGGGTCGCCTACAATGAGCAGTTCTTC
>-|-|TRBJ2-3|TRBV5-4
CASSLVGRYTPDTQYF
TGTGCCAGCAGCTTGGTGGGGCGCTACACACCCGATACGCAGTATTTT
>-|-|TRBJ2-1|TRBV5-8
CASSSWGRGAPEQFF
TGTGCCAGCAGCTCATGGGGGCGAGGTGCGCCTGAGCAGTTCTTC
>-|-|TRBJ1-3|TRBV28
CASSPTVYSGNTIYF
TGTGCCAGCAGTCCAACAGTGTACTCTGGAAACACCATATATTTT
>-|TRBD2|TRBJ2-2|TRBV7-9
CASSSAGANTGELFF
TGTGCCAGCAGCTCAGCGGGGGCCAACACCGGGGAGCTGTTTTTT
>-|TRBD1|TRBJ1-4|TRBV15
CATSRDFGTAAKLFF
TGTGCCACCAGCAGAGATTTTGGGACAGCCGCGAAACTGTTTTTT
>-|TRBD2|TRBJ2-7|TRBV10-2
CASSRTRQVPYEQYF
TGCGCCAGCAGCAGGACTAGGCAAGTTCCCTACGAGCAGTACTTC
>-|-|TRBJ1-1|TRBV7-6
CASTPTAGTEAFF
TGTGCCAGCACCCCAACGGCAGGGACTGAAGCTTTCTTT
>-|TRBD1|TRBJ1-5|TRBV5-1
CASSYGTGTNQPQHF
TGCGCCAGCAGCTACGGGACAGGGACCAATCAGCCCCAGCATTTT
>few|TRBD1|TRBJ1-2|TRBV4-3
CASSPWTGAPGGYTF
TGCGCCAGCAGCCCCTGGACAGGGGCCCCTGGCGGCTACACCTTC
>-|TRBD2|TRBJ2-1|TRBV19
CASSIFRTSGGHYNEQFF
TGTGCCAGTAGTATATTTCGGACTAGCGGGGGCCACTACAATGAGCAGTTCTTC
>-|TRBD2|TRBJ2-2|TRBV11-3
CASSFRGRDGELFF
TGTGCCAGCAGCTTCCGAGGGAGGGACGGGGAGCTGTTTTTT
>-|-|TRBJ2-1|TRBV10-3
CAISESPVEGAGEQFF
TGTGCCATCAGTGAGTCGCCCGTTGAGGGCGCGGGGGAGCAGTTCTTC
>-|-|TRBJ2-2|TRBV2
CASSVLGGDTGELFF
TGTGCCAGCAGTGTCTTAGGGGGGGACACCGGGGAGCTGTTTTTT
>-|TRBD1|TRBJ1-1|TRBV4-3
CASSQDPGQGITEAFF
TGCGCCAGCAGCCAGGATCCGGGACAGGGGATCACTGAAGCTTTCTTT